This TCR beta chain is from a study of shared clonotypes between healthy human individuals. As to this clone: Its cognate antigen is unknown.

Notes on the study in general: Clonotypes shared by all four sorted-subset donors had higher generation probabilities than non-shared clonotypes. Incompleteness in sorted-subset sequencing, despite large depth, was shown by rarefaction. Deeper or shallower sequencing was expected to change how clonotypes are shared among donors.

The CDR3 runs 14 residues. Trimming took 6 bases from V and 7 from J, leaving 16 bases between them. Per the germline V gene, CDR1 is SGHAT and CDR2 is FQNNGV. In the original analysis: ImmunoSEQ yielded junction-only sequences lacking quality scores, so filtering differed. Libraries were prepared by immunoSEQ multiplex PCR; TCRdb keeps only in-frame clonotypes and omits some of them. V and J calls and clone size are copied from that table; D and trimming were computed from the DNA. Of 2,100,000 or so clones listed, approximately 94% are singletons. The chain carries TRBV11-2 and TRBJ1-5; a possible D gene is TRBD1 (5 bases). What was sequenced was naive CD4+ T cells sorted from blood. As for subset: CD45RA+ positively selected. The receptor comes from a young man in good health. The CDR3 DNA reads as TGTGCCAGCAGTCCTACACAGGTCCCCCAGCCCCAGCATTTT. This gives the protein CASSPTQVPQPQHF.